This TCR beta chain was identified in a study of graft-versus-host responses after intestinal transplantation. As for the study in general: All recipients were transplanted with multivisceral, liver-intestinal, or isolated intestinal grafts. Study conclusions and caveats: Investigators detected GvH clones in recipient marrow, with some emerging earlier in ileum or blood. Early declines in HvG clones that occurred post-transplant were associated with peak circulating GvH clone levels.

Germline CDR1 reads SEHNR; CDR2 reads FQNEAQ (reference sequence). The CDR3 extends over 14 amino acids. V shed 3 bases and J 8 bases; nucleotides not matched to a gene: 4. The protocol was immunoSEQ multiplex PCR, while the TCRdb copy is restricted to in-frame clones and leaves out a portion. This table holds fewer than 120,000 clones, around 93% found once. A word on this clone: Antigen: not known.

The specimen was unstimulated CD8+ T cells sorted from spleen or lymph node cells, collected before intestinal transplant. This TCR was recovered from a human donor who received an intestinal transplant. The chain carries TRBV7-9 and TRBJ2-1; 10 positions agree with TRBD2. The CDR3 is CASSLLAGVHEQFF. The CDR3 bases are TGTGCCAGCAGCTTGCTAGCGGGAGTCCATGAGCAGTTCTTC. Full variable domain (missing parts from reference TRBV7-9 and TRBJ2-1): DTGVSQNPRHKITKRGQNVTFRCDPISEHNRLYWYRQTLGQGPEFLTYFQNEAQLEKSRLLSDRFSAERPKGSFSTLEIQRTEQGDSAMYLCASSLLAGVHEQFFGPGTRLTVL.